Described below is a single TCR beta chain sequence and its context. The source of the sample is a study of blood T cell repertoires in COVID-19. Per the study methods: Scientists estimated how many nucleated cells there were by amplifying reference gene primers. Sequencing was performed with immunoSEQ multiplex PCR; in TCRdb, only in-frame clones are kept and a portion is missing. The V and J calls and clone size were taken over from that table, and D and trimming were inferred from the DNA. Of roughly 50,000 clones in the sample, about 87% are singletons; the top ten hold about an eighth. This CDR3 spans 15 amino acids. Germline-derived CDR1 and CDR2 are MDHEN and SYDVKM. Between the trimmed V and J ends, which lost 6 bases and 0 bases, there was a span of 12 bases.

The J gene is TRBJ1-3, the V gene TRBV28, with D maybe TRBD1 (5 bases). What was sequenced was peripheral blood. The receptor was isolated from a man at least 80 years old with acute or convalescent COVID-19. The CDR3 spells CASRHRPFSGNTIYF. The DNA of the CDR3 is TGTGCCAGCAGGCACAGGCCTTTCTCTGGAAACACCATATATTTT.